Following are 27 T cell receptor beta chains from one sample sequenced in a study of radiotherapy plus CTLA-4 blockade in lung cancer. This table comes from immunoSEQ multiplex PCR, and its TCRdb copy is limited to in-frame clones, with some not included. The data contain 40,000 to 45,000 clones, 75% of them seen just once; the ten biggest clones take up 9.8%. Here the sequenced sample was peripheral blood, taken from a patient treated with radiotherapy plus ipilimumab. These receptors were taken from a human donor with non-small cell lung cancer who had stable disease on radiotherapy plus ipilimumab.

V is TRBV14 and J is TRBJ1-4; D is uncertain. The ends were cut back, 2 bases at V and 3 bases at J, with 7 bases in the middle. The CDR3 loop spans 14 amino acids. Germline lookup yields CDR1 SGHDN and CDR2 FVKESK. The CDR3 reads CASSQSGANEKLFF. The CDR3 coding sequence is TGTGCCAGCAGCCAATCAGGTGCTAATGAAAAACTGTTTTTT.

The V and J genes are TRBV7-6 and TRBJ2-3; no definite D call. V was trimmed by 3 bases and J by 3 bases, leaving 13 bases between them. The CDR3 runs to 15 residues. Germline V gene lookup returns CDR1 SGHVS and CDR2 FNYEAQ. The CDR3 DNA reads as TGTGCCAGCAGCTTCGGCCTCAAACAGACAGATACGCAGTATTTT. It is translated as CASSFGLKQTDTQYF.

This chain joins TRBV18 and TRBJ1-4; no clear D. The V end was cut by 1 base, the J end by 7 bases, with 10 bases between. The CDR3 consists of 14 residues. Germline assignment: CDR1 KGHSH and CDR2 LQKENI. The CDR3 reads CASSPLVSGEKLFF. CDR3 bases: TGTGCCAGCTCACCACTAGTCTCTGGTGAAAAACTGTTTTTT.

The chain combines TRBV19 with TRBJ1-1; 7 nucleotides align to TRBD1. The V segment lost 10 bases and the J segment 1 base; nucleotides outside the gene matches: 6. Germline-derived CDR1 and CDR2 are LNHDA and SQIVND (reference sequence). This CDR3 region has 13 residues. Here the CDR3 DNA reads TGTGCCATAGGGGGCGAAAAGAACACTGAAGCTTTCTTT. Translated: CAIGGEKNTEAFF.

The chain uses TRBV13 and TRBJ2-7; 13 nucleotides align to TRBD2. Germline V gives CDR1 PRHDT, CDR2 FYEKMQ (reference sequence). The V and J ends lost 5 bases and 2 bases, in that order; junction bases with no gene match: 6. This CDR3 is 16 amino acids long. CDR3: CASSPRGLAGAYEQYF. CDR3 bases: TGTGCCAGCAGCCCGCGAGGACTAGCGGGGGCCTACGAGCAGTACTTC.

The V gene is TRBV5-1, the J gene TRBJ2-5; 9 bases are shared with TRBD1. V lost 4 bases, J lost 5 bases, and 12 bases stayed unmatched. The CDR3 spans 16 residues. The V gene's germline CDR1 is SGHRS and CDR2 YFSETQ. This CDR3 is CASSTGPGQGGETQYF. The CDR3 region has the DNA TGCGCCAGCAGCACTGGTCCGGGACAGGGTGGTGAGACCCAGTACTTC.

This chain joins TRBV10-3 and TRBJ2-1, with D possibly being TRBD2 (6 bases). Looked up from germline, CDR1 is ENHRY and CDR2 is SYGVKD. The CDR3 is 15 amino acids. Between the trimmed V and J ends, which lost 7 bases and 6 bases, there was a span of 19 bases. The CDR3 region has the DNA TGTGCCATCACCTCTTCGGGGGACCTTTCCAATGAGCAGTTCTTC. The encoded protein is CAITSSGDLSNEQFF.

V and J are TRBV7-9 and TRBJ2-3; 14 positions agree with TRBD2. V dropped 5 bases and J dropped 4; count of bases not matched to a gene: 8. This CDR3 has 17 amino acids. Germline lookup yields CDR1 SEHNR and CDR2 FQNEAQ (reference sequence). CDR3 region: CASSPTRLAGGPDTQYF. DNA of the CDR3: TGTGCCAGCAGCCCAACTAGACTAGCGGGGGGGCCAGATACGCAGTATTTT.

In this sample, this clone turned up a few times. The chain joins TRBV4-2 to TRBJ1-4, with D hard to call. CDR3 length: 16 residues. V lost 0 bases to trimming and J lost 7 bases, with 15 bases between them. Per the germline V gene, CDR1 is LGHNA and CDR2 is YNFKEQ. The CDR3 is CASSQETPGASEKLFF. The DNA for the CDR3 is TGTGCCAGCAGCCAAGAGACCCCCGGAGCTTCTGAAAAACTGTTTTTT.

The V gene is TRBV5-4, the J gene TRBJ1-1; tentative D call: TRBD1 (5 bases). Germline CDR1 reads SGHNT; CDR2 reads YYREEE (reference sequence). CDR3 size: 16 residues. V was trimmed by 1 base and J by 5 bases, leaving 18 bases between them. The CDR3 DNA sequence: TGTGCCAGCAGCTTGTGGCCCCAGGGAAAGGGGACTGAAGCTTTCTTT. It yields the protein CASSLWPQGKGTEAFF. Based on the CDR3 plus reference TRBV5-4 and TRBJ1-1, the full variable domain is ETGVTQSPTHLIKTRGQQVTLRCSSQSGHNTVSWYQQALGQGPQFIFQYYREEENGRGNFPPRFSGLQFPNYSSELNVNALELDDSALYLCASSLWPQGKGTEAFFGQGTRLTVV.

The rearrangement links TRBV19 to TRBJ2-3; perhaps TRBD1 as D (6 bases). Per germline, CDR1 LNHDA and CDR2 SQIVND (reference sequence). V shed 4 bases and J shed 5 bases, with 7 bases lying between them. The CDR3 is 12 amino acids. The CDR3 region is CASSRGGDTQYF. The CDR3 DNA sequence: TGTGCCAGTAGTAGAGGGGGAGATACGCAGTATTTT.

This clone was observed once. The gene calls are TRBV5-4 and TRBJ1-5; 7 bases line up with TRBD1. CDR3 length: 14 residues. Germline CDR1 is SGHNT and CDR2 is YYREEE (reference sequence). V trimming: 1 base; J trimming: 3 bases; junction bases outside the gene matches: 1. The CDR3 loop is CASSLQGDNQPQHF. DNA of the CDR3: TGTGCCAGCAGCTTGCAGGGGGACAATCAGCCCCAGCATTTT.

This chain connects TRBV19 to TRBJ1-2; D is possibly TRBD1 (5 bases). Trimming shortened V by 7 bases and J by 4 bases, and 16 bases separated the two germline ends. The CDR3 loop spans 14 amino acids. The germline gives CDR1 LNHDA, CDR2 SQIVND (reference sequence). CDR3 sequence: CASNPSPGLYGYTF. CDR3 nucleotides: TGTGCCAGTAACCCCTCCCCAGGGCTCTATGGCTACACCTTC. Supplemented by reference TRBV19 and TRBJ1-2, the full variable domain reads DGGITQSPKYLFRKEGQNVTLSCEQNLNHDAMYWYRQDPGQGLRLIYYSQIVNDFQKGDIAEGYSVSREKKESFPLTVTSAQKNPTAFYLCASNPSPGLYGYTFGSGTRLTVV.

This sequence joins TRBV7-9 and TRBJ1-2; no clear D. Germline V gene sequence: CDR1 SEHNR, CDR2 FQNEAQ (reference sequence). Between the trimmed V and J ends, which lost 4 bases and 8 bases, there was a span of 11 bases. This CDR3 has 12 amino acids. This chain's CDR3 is CASSSTAGGYTF. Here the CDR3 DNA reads TGTGCCAGCAGCTCGACGGCGGGGGGCTACACCTTC.

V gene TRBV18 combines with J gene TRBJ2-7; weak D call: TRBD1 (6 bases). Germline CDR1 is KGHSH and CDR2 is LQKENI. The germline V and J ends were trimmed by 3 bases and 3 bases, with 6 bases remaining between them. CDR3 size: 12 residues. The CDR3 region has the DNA TGTGCCAGCTCACCGACAGGCTACGAGCAGTACTTC. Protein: CASSPTGYEQYF.

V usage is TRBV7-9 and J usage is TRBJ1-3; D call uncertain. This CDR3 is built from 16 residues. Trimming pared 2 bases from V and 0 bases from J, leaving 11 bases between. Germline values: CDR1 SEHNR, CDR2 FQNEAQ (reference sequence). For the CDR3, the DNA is TGTGCCAGCAGCTTATACGCCCCCGGCTCTGGAAACACCATATATTTT. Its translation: CASSLYAPGSGNTIYF.

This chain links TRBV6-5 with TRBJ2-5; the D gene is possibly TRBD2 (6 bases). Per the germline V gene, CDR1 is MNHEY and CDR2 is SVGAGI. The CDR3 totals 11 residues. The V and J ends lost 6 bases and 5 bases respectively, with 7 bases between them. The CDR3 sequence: CASRTRETQYF. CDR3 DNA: TGTGCCAGCAGGACTAGGGAGACCCAGTACTTC.

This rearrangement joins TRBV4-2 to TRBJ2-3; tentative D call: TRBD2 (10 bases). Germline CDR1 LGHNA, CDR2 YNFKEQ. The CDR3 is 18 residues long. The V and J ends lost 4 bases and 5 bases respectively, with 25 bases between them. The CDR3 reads CASSRTGESSGGGDTQYF. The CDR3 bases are TGTGCCAGCAGCCGGACAGGGGAGTCTAGCGGGGGTGGAGATACGCAGTATTTT.

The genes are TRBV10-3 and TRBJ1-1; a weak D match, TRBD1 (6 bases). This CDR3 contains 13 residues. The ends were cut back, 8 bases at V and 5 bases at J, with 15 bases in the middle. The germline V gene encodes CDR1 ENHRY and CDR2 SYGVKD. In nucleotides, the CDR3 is TGTGCCATCGCGGGGGGCAAGGAAACTGAAGCTTTCTTT. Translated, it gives CAIAGGKETEAFF.

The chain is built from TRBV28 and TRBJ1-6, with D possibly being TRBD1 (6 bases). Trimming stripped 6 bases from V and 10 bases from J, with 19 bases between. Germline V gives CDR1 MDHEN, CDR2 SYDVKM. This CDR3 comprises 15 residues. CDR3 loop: CASSLQAGAISPLHF. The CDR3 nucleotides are TGTGCCAGCAGCCTCCAGGCGGGGGCGATATCACCCCTCCACTTT. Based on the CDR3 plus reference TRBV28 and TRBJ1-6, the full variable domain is DVKVTQSSRYLVKRTGEKVFLECVQDMDHENMFWYRQDPGLGLRLIYFSYDVKMKEKGDIPEGYSVSREKKERFSLILESASTNQTSMYLCASSLQAGAISPLHFGNGTRLTVT.

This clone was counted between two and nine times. The CDR3 coding sequence is TGTGCTAGTGGTTTACTCCAAGAGACCCAGTACTTC. Residues: CASGLLQETQYF. The gene calls are TRBV12-5 and TRBJ2-5; D ambiguous. V lost 3 bases and J 1 base, leaving 3 bases between the germline ends. From germline, CDR1 is LGHNT and CDR2 FRNRAP. The CDR3 spans 12 residues.

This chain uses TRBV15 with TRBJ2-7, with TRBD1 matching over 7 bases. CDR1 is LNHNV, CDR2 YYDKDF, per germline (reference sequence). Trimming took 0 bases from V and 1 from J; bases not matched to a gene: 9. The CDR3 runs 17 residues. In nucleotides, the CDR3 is TGTGCCACCAGCAGAGACCTGACAGGGTGGTTGTCCTACGAGCAGTACTTC. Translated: CATSRDLTGWLSYEQYF.

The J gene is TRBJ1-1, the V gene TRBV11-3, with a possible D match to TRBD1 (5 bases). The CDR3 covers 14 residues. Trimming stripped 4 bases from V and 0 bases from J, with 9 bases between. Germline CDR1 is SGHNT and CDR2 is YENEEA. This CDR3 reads CASSSDSMNTEAFF. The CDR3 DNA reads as TGTGCCAGCAGCTCAGACAGTATGAACACTGAAGCTTTCTTT. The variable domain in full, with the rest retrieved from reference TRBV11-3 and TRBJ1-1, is EAGVVQSPRYKIIEKKQPVAFWCNPISGHNTLYWYLQNLGQGPELLIRYENEEAVDDSQLPKDRFSAERLKGVDSTLKIQPAELGDSAVYLCASSSDSMNTEAFFGQGTRLTVV.

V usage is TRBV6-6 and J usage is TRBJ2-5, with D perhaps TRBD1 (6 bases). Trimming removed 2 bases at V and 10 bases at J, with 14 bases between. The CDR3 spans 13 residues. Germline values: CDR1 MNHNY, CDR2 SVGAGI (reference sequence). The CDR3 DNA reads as TGTGCCAGCAGTTACGAGGTAGAGGGGGTCCAGTACTTC. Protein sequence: CASSYEVEGVQYF.

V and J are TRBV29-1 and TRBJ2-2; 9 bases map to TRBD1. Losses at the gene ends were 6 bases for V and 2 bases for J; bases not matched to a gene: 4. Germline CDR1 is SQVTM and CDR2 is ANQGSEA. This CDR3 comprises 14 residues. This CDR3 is CSVWDRENTGELFF. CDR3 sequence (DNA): TGCAGCGTCTGGGACAGGGAAAACACCGGGGAGCTGTTTTTT.

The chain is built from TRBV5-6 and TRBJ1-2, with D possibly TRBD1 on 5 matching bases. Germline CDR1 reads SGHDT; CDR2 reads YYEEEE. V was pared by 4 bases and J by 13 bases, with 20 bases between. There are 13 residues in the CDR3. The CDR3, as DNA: TGTGCCAGCAGCCCAAGGAACAGGCAGTTATCCACCTTC. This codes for CASSPRNRQLSTF.

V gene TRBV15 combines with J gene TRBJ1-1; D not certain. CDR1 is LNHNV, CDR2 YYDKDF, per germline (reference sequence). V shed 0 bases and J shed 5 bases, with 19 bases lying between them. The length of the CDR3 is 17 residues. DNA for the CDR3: TGTGCCACCAGCAGAGAGGCGGGAGTGGGGAGGCGGACTGAAGCTTTCTTT. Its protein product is CATSREAGVGRRTEAFF. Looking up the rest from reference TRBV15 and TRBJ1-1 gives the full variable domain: DAMVIQNPRYQVTQFGKPVTLSCSQTLNHNVMYWYQQKSSQAPKLLFHYYDKDFNNEADTPDNFQSRRPNTSFCFLDIRSPGLGDTAMYLCATSREAGVGRRTEAFFGQGTRLTVV.